This entry lists 16 T cell receptor beta chains sequenced from one sample in a study of blood T cell repertoires in COVID-19. TCRdb's table, derived via immunoSEQ multiplex PCR, lists solely in-frame clones and lacks some. The repertoire includes about 270,000 clones, about 87% of them detected once, and roughly 1.2% sits in the top ten. Sequencing was done on a sample of PBMCs or T cells enriched from blood (not recorded which). The receptor set was obtained from a woman aged 40 to 50 with acute COVID-19.

The gene calls are TRBV10-1 and TRBJ2-7, with 10 bases lining up with TRBD1. This CDR3 is 15 amino acids long. CDR1 WNHNN and CDR2 SYGVQD come from the germline V gene (reference sequence). The junction had 3 bases not matched to a gene; V was cut back by 4 bases and J by 0 bases. The CDR3 is CASSGRTGGSYEQYF. The DNA for the CDR3 is TGCGCCAGCAGTGGGAGGACAGGGGGCTCCTACGAGCAGTACTTC.

V and J are TRBV18 and TRBJ1-1, with 7 positions matching TRBD1. CDR1 KGHSH and CDR2 LQKENI come from the germline V gene. V lost 6 bases, J lost 8 bases, and 9 bases stayed unmatched. This CDR3 is 13 amino acids long. The CDR3 bases are TGTGCCAGCTCCCTTTCCGACAGGGTCGAAGCTTTCTTT. Its protein product is CASSLSDRVEAFF. Combining the CDR3 with reference TRBV18 and TRBJ1-1 gives the whole variable domain NAGVMQNPRHLVRRRGQEARLRCSPMKGHSHVYWYRQLPEEGLKFMVYLQKENIIDESGMPKERFSAEFPKEGPSILRIQQVVRGDSAAYFCASSLSDRVEAFFGQGTRLTVV.

J is TRBJ2-2 and V is TRBV6-5, with D tentatively TRBD2 (5 bases). The germline CDR1 and CDR2 sequences are MNHEY and SVGAGI. CDR3 size: 13 residues. Trimming left V 7 bases short and J 3 bases short, with 9 bases between. The CDR3 bases are TGTGCCAGCACGGGGTCGGACACCGGGGAGCTGTTTTTT. This codes for CASTGSDTGELFF.

The CDR3 protein is CASGFYPAGEIYEQYF. In DNA form, the CDR3 reads TGTGCTAGTGGTTTCTACCCGGCGGGAGAAATCTACGAGCAGTACTTC. This chain links TRBV12-5 with TRBJ2-7; TRBD2 aligns across 7 bases. V lost 3 bases, J lost 3 bases, and 11 bases stayed unmatched. This CDR3 is built from 16 residues. Germline V gives CDR1 LGHNT, CDR2 FRNRAP. Filled out from reference TRBV12-5 and TRBJ2-7, the complete variable domain reads DARVTQTPRHKVTEMGQEVTMRCQPILGHNTVFWYRQTMMQGLELLAYFRNRAPLDDSGMPKDRFSAEMPDATLATLKIQPSEPRDSAVYFCASGFYPAGEIYEQYFGPGTRLTVT.

DNA for the CDR3: TGCGCCAGCAGTGAGTCAGACAGCCTCCAAGAGACCCAGTACTTC. Its translation is CASSESDSLQETQYF. The rearrangement joins TRBV10-1 to TRBJ2-5; tentatively, D is TRBD1 (5 bases). Germline values: CDR1 WNHNN, CDR2 SYGVQD (reference sequence). Deletions cut 0 bases from V and 1 base from J, with 9 bases between. This CDR3 is built from 15 residues.

Worth noting for this clone: Other DNA sequences from this sample encode an identical CDR3 as well. The V and J genes are TRBV28 and TRBJ1-5, with unresolved D. The CDR3 is made up of 13 amino acids. The germline gives CDR1 MDHEN, CDR2 SYDVKM. V lost 6 bases and J 4 bases, leaving 10 bases between the germline ends. DNA for the CDR3: TGTGCCAGCAGCCCCACCGGTAATCAGCCCCAGCATTTT. Its protein product is CASSPTGNQPQHF.

This sequence joins TRBV5-6 and TRBJ2-7; 9 positions match TRBD2. CDR1 is SGHDT and CDR2 is YYEEEE in the germline V gene. The CDR3 contains 14 residues. The J segment lost 3 bases and the V segment lost 2 bases, leaving 3 bases of the junction unmatched. The CDR3 here is CASSFGLASYEQYV. The CDR3 coding sequence is TGTGCCAGCAGCTTCGGACTAGCGAGCTACGAGCAGTACGTC.

This clone was counted a single time. This sequence joins TRBV6-5 and TRBJ1-2; D is unresolved. V lost 7 bases, J lost 6 bases, and 18 bases lay in between. The CDR3 has 14 amino acids. Germline loops: CDR1 MNHEY, CDR2 SVGAGI. The CDR3 DNA reads as TGTGCCAGCATGTCGGCGGAAAATAGGCATGGCTACACCTTC. Protein sequence: CASMSAENRHGYTF.

This chain joins TRBV18 and TRBJ2-7; 7 bases agree with TRBD1. V lost 2 bases and J lost 3; bases outside the gene matches: 1. Germline V gives CDR1 KGHSH, CDR2 LQKENI. The CDR3 contains 13 residues. CDR3: CASSPGTDYEQYV. CDR3 nucleotide sequence: TGTGCCAGCTCACCAGGGACAGACTACGAGCAGTACGTC.

This chain joins TRBV27 and TRBJ1-2; 10 bases agree with TRBD1. Germline V gene data show CDR1 as MNHEY and CDR2 as SMNVEV (reference sequence). Trimming at V came to 6 bases and at J to 0 bases, leaving 4 bases not matched to a gene. There are 15 residues in the CDR3. The CDR3: CASRKTGGPNYGYTF. The CDR3 bases are TGTGCCAGCAGAAAGACAGGGGGCCCTAACTATGGCTACACCTTC.

Comments on this clone: Relative to the germline gene, one junction end is altered; a read error may explain this. The CDR3 loop is CASSLGLDQETQYF. The CDR3 DNA follows: TGTGCCAGCAGCCTGGGACTAGACCAGGAGACCCAGTACTTC. The chain joins TRBV7-2 to TRBJ2-5; TRBD2 matches 8 bases. Germline values: CDR1 SGHTA, CDR2 FQGNSA. The CDR3 contains 14 residues.

The chain combines TRBV28 with TRBJ2-7; 9 positions agree with TRBD2. This CDR3 is built from 13 residues. Germline V gene lookup returns CDR1 MDHEN and CDR2 SYDVKM. Unmatched junction bases numbered 2, after V lost 6 bases and J lost 2 bases. CDR3 sequence: CASRGTSTYEQYF. The CDR3 DNA is TGTGCCAGCAGGGGGACTAGCACCTACGAGCAGTACTTC.

This clone was observed once. The chain employs TRBV27 and TRBJ1-3, with D perhaps matching TRBD1 (5 bases). Trimming removed 6 bases from V and 3 bases from J, with 9 bases in between. Germline loops: CDR1 MNHEY, CDR2 SMNVEV (reference sequence). The CDR3 runs to 13 residues. Here the CDR3 reads CASRQDIGNTIYF. As DNA, the CDR3 is TGTGCCAGCAGACAGGATATTGGAAACACCATATATTTT.

The chain couples TRBV3-1 (or the pseudogene TRBV3-2) to TRBJ1-2, with no clear D. Germline V gene data show CDR1 as LGHDT and CDR2 as YNNKEL (reference sequence). Trimming pared 6 bases from V and 8 bases from J, leaving 13 bases between. CDR3 length: 12 amino acids. CDR3 DNA sequence: TGTGCCAGCAGTTATACGGGTTACGGCTACACCTTC. Its translation: CASSYTGYGYTF.

This clone was found once. The chain is built from TRBV15 and TRBJ2-1; 9 bases align to TRBD1. The CDR3 loop spans 17 amino acids. Unmatched junction bases numbered 10, after V lost 0 bases and J lost 7 bases. Per the germline V gene, CDR1 is LNHNV and CDR2 is YYDKDF (reference sequence). CDR3 coding DNA: TGTGCCACCAGCAGAGAATTGACCGGGACAGGGAGGAATGAGCAGTTCTTC. Residues: CATSRELTGTGRNEQFF. Looking up the rest from reference TRBV15 and TRBJ2-1 gives the full variable domain: DAMVIQNPRYQVTQFGKPVTLSCSQTLNHNVMYWYQQKSSQAPKLLFHYYDKDFNNEADTPDNFQSRRPNTSFCFLDIRSPGLGDTAMYLCATSRELTGTGRNEQFFGPGTRLTVL.

The chain is built from TRBV15 and TRBJ1-2; D is unresolved. Trimming took off 8 bases at V and 1 base at J, with 14 bases between the two ends. Per the germline V gene, CDR1 is LNHNV and CDR2 is YYDKDF (reference sequence). The CDR3 covers 14 residues. CDR3 sequence: CATRRGDLNYGYTF. The CDR3 bases are TGTGCCACCCGGCGCGGGGATCTTAACTATGGCTACACCTTC.